This T cell receptor (beta chain) was identified in a study of shared clonotypes between healthy human individuals. Study results and limitations: The generation probabilities recorded for non-shared clonotypes fell below those of clonotypes shared by all four donors. Though the depth was large, rarefaction showed that sorted-subset sequencing was incomplete.

The germline V and J ends were trimmed by 6 bases and 3 bases, with 6 bases remaining between them. Per germline, CDR1 SEHNR and CDR2 FQNEAQ (reference sequence). CDR3 length equals 11 residues. Generated by immunoSEQ multiplex PCR, the TCRdb table keeps only in-frame clones and is missing some. The table includes about 2.2 million clones, around 93% detected once. Naivety among CD8 cells was defined by CD45RO negativity and positive CCR7 selection, thereby excluding terminally differentiated effector memory CD45RA+ cells. For this clone: Its antigen remains unidentified.

The sequencing input was naive CD8+ T cells from PBMCs. This clonotype was obtained from a man aged 18 to 30 in good health. Some clones in this sample may be carry-over from other donors' samples. The chain recombines TRBV7-9 with TRBJ2-7; the D is unclear. The CDR3 loop is CASRLDYEQYF. CDR3 nucleotide sequence: TGTGCCAGCAGACTGGACTACGAGCAGTACTTC.